This paragraph reports one T cell receptor delta chain. Its antigen is currently unknown. The data belong to a study of Vδ1+ human thymocytes. Study-level results: In the thymus, TRG and TRD repertoires looked highly polyclonal with Gaussian CDR3 lengths. About 20% of thymic delta-chain sequences were Vdelta2, with few Vdelta3, unlike blood Vdelta1+ controls.

After alphabeta T cell depletion, CD3+ Vdelta1+ Vdelta2- thymocytes were sorted. The template was reverse-transcribed extracted RNA. Multiplex PCR used pooled V-gene forward primers and a constant-region reverse primer to amplify CDR3s. TCRdb reprocessed the multiplex PCR reads using CATT. The table records about 75,000 delta-chain clones, approximately 37% of them present only once. J lost 1 base, V lost 4 bases, and 23 bases had no gene match. Germline loops: CDR1 TSWWSYY, CDR2 QGS. The CDR3 has 21 residues. The rearrangement uses TRDV1 and TRDJ1, with 8 bases lining up with TRDD3. The source is a boy less than two years old who had congenital heart surgery. The sequencing sample was made of Vdelta1+ gamma-delta thymocytes from the thymus. Regarding subset: FACS-sorted CD3+ TCRalphabeta- TCRVdelta1+ TCRVdelta2- thymocytes. The CDR3 region is CALGVSHGDLGDSPPTDKLIF. The CDR3 bases are TGTGCTCTTGGGGTCTCCCATGGCGATTTGGGGGATTCACCCCCCACCGATAAACTCATCTTT.